This T cell receptor (beta chain) was profiled in a study of beta chain features in type 1 diabetes. V lost 6 bases to trimming and J lost 14 bases, with 19 bases between them. The length of the CDR3 is 12 residues. In germline, CDR1 is SQVTM, CDR2 ANQGSEA. Sorted populations were all over 95% pure. Expressed TCRB transcripts were sequenced because the isolated RNA had all been reverse transcribed beforehand. TCRdb keeps only in-frame clones here, not all; method: immunoSEQ multiplex PCR. The sample lists more than 300,000 clones, around 16% occurring once. The specimen was naive CD4+ T cells from blood. The sequence came from a woman between 18 and 29 years old in good health. The chain uses TRBV29-1 and TRBJ1-4; D is possibly TRBD1 (6 bases). This CDR3 is CSVHKQGQGLFF. CDR3 nucleotides: TGCAGCGTGCACAAACAGGGTCAGGGGCTGTTTTTT. The whole variable domain, remainder taken from reference TRBV29-1 and TRBJ1-4, is SAVISQKPSRDICQRGTSLTIQCQVDSQVTMMFWYRQQPGQSLTLIATANQGSEATYESGFVIDKFPISRPNLTFSTLTVSNMSPEDSSIYLCSVHKQGQGLFFGSGTQLSVL.